This T cell receptor beta chain was recovered during a study of T cells in Graves' hyperthyroidism and ophthalmopathy. Remarks on this clonotype: As yet, its antigen is unknown.

Broader study findings: Stable hyperthyroidism and ophthalmopathy were separated using 13 V-J signatures.

There were TCR beta CDR3 regions amplified from RNA transcripts. During a first-round RT-PCR of the TCR CDR3, the HTBI primer set was used. TCRdb re-called the multiplex PCR reads with MiXCR, one entry per CDR3 protein. The table lists around 440,000 distinct CDR3 sequences, around 16% of them singletons, with roughly 14% in the top ten. Germline V gives CDR1 MGHRA, CDR2 YSYEKL. The CDR3 is 12 residues long. The ends were cut back, 0 bases at V and 5 bases at J, with 2 bases in the middle. The source material was blood. V and J are TRBV4-1 and TRBJ2-4; no reliable D call. The TCR sequence derives from a woman aged 18-35 years with Graves' hyperthyroidism. DNA for the CDR3: TGCGCCAGCAGCCAAGAAGAAAACATTCAGTACTTC. It specifies CASSQEENIQYF.